This TCR beta chain is from a study of blood T cell repertoires in COVID-19. On the study more broadly: The United States, Italy and Spain were the sources of the acute and convalescent COVID-19 samples. Nucleic acid was either cDNA or gDNA, and it came from T cells, B-cell-depleted T cells, or PBMCs.

Trimming took 3 bases from V and 3 from J; bases not matched to a gene: 1. The CDR3 consists of 15 residues. Per the germline V gene, CDR1 is MGHRA and CDR2 is YSYEKL. Authors' data handling: Reference gene primer amplification in the assay estimated nucleated cell counts. Data came from immunoSEQ multiplex PCR; TCRdb stores just in-frame clones and leaves some out. The V and J calls and the clone size are those of that table, but D and trimming were determined from the DNA. The table has tens of thousands of clones, 90% seen once; the top ten hold 4.8%. V is TRBV4-1 and J is TRBJ2-7; 14 bases line up with TRBD2. The source material was peripheral blood. The receptor comes from a human donor in a cohort sampled during active COVID-19. DNA for the CDR3: TGCGCCAGCAGCCATGGACTAGCGGGAGGCTACGAGCAGTACTTC. Protein product: CASSHGLAGGYEQYF.